This is a list of T cell receptor beta chains from one sample in a study of shared clonotypes between healthy human individuals. Method: immunoSEQ multiplex PCR; TCRdb's copy keeps in-frame clones and lacks some. Of around 1.1 million clones listed, 75% to 85% were seen once; the top ten hold roughly 0.55%. The sample consisted of memory CD4+ T cells from PBMCs. Receptors were obtained from a man between 18 and 29 years old in good health. Some clones in this sample may be carry-over from other donors' samples. The CDR3 runs from the conserved cysteine through the conserved F or W.

CDR3 protein: CASSLWGGYGYTF; V gene: TRBV27
CDR3 protein: CASSAGHSLTDTQYF; V gene: TRBV28
CDR3 protein: CASSSEGGAGTEAFF; V gene: TRBV5-1
CDR3 protein: CASSATSPNPNEQFF; V gene: TRBV28
CDR3 protein: CASSSTDYGYTF; V gene: TRBV28
CDR3 protein: CASSLWSSGNTIYF; V gene: TRBV28
CDR3 protein: CASSRGPLPDWHQPQHF; V gene: TRBV9
CDR3 protein: CASSADVSNYGYTF; V gene: TRBV5-4
CDR3 protein: CASSPPETGGTDTQYF; V gene: TRBV18
CDR3 protein: CSAEQGANTEAFF; V gene: TRBV29-1
CDR3 protein: CASSQFPGLQQETQYF; V gene: TRBV5-6
CDR3 protein: CAWEGSEGTEAFF; V gene: TRBV30
CDR3 protein: CASSLAGTGTEAFF; V gene: TRBV5-6
CDR3 protein: CASSLLPTSGSGNIQYF; V gene: TRBV18
CDR3 protein: CASSLFGTPPERETQYF; V gene: TRBV11-1
CDR3 protein: CASSDGRASGELFF; V gene: TRBV5-1
CDR3 protein: CASSTPQVTSEAFF; V gene: TRBV6-5
CDR3 protein: CSARAFYEQYF; V gene: TRBV20-1
CDR3 protein: CASSLGAGAETQYF; V gene: TRBV11-2
CDR3 protein: CASSPWNTGELFF; V gene: TRBV2
CDR3 protein: CASSLVRDTRREETQYF; V gene: TRBV5-1
CDR3 protein: CAIKGTGVYEQYF; V gene: TRBV10-3
CDR3 protein: CASRLGENTEAFF; V gene: TRBV6-5
CDR3 protein: CASSPPAGGTDTQYF; V gene: TRBV18
CDR3 protein: CASSRAGGPNTEAFF; V gene: TRBV6-5
CDR3 protein: CASSLGSGRAEDTQYF; V gene: TRBV7-9
CDR3 protein: CASSQRWGQGDEKLFF; V gene: TRBV4-1
CDR3 protein: CATNRDVHYTIYF; V gene: TRBV6-1
CDR3 protein: CAIQTGAGEQFF; V gene: TRBV27
CDR3 protein: CASSLEGSTDTQYF; V gene: TRBV5-5
CDR3 protein: CASSVREGPTGELFF; V gene: TRBV9
CDR3 protein: CAWAGQGLNGYTF; V gene: TRBV30
CDR3 protein: CASRKQGGGNTIYF; V gene: TRBV6-1
CDR3 protein: CAWSAMGAGQPQHF; V gene: TRBV30
CDR3 protein: CASSLAMTSSGQETQYF; V gene: TRBV7-7
CDR3 protein: CASSVGPYGYTF; V gene: TRBV9
CDR3 protein: CSGRTALVGTGELFF; V gene: TRBV29-1